What follows is one TCR beta chain and its context. Its specificity is unknown. Within the sample, other DNA sequences also encode this same CDR3. The data stem from a study of shared clonotypes between healthy human individuals. Study-level information: Participating donors consisted of a couple of women and a few men aged 18 to 49. Researchers assigned three CD4 naive, three CD4 memory, two CD8 naive and one CD8 memory plate to each donor. Whole-study findings and limits: Roughly 5% of naive CD4 clonotypes were shared across four donors.

V was shortened by 2 bases and J by 4 bases, with 6 bases between the two germline ends. This CDR3 has 13 residues. CDR1 is MNHEY, CDR2 SMNVEV, per germline (reference sequence). Naive CD8 cells lacked CD45RO, underwent positive selection for CCR7 and left out terminally differentiated effector memory CD45RA+ cells. Adult Caucasians living in Nashville, Tennessee made up all of the donors. Some clones are missing from TCRdb's copy, which holds only in-frame ones; the method was immunoSEQ multiplex PCR. The sample contains a few million clones, around 93% of which appear only once. Material for sequencing was naive CD8+ T cells from PBMCs. The rearrangement links TRBV27 to TRBJ1-5; D unresolved. This sequence was found in a young man in good health. Some clones in this sample may be carry-over from other donors' samples. The CDR3 spells CASSLSGNQPQHF. The DNA for the CDR3 is TGTGCCAGCAGTTTAAGTGGTAATCAGCCCCAGCATTTT.